This TCR beta chain was observed in a study of blood T cell repertoires in COVID-19. Repertoires were generated with immunoSEQ multiplex PCR, while TCRdb's copy carries only in-frame clones and drops some. The sample consists of approximately 120,000 clones, approximately 85% of them appearing once. Deletions cut 5 bases from V and 2 bases from J, with 11 bases between. The length of the CDR3 is 14 residues. The V gene's germline CDR1 is MNHEY and CDR2 SVGAGI. This receptor was taken from a man between 25 and 39 years old with COVID-19, enrolled during active disease. Specimen: peripheral blood. This chain links TRBV6-5 with TRBJ2-3; D not certain. The CDR3 loop is CASSPRPHTDTQYF. CDR3 coding DNA: TGTGCCAGCAGTCCGCGGCCTCACACAGATACGCAGTATTTT.